This T cell receptor beta chain was profiled in a study of CD8+CD57+ T cells in acquired aplastic anemia. Study-level background: The mean DNA yield obtained from sorted CD4+ and CD8+ cells came to 3 to 4 ug. Notes on the study in general: Sharing between patients and controls was observed for around 30 CD8+ CDR3 sequences.

The CDR3 consists of 14 residues. Germline CDR1 SGHDT, CDR2 YYEEEE. Trimming cost V 0 bases and J 1 base, with 7 bases left between them. Genomic DNA acted as the template from which TCR beta VDJ combination and CDR3 sequence profiling were carried out. One entry per CDR3 protein results from TCRdb running MiXCR on the reads. The table lists 150,000 to 200,000 distinct CDR3 sequences, 48% of them singletons, with roughly 2% in the top ten. Only patients with CD8+CD57+ cell expansion on flow cytometry were chosen for sequencing. This clonotype was recorded many times. Its antigen is not identified. This rearrangement joins TRBV5-6 to TRBJ2-5; unclear D gene. Sequencing used sorted CD4+, CD8+, or CD8+CD57+ T cells (not recorded which) from PBMCs. The source is a human donor with aplastic anemia. The CDR3 DNA reads as TGTGCCAGCAGCTTGGATTCAAGCCAAGAGACCCAGTACTTC. This sequence encodes CASSLDSSQETQYF.